A selection of T cell receptor beta chains follows, all from one sample in a study of CD8 T cells in ankylosing spondylitis. MiXCR, run by TCRdb on the 5' RACE reads, gives a single entry per CDR3 protein. The table lists 250,000 to 300,000 distinct CDR3 sequences, around 18% of them singletons, with 7.8% in the top ten. The sample taken for sequencing was blood, either unsorted or a sorted T cell fraction (not recorded which). These receptors were taken from a male donor with ankylosing spondylitis or in good health (not recorded which). The CDR3 runs from the conserved cysteine through the conserved F or W. D genes are given only for firm matches. Clone size is stated in some rows and not others, as once, few, many or a class when expanded.

>TRBV6-2/TRBV6-3|.|TRBD2|TRBJ2-2
CATREVNTGELFF
TGTGCCACACGGGAGGTGAACACCGGGGAGCTGTTTTTT
>TRBV20-1|few|TRBD2|TRBJ2-2
CSARDLQGLAGAGELFF
TGCAGTGCTAGAGATCTGCAAGGACTAGCGGGAGCCGGGGAGCTGTTTTTT
>TRBV9|few|TRBD2|TRBJ2-3
CASSASGGAGDTQYF
TGTGCCAGCAGCGCGAGCGGGGGGGCCGGAGATACGCAGTATTTT
>TRBV15|.|TRBD1|TRBJ1-4
CATSRELTGNEKLFF
TGTGCCACCAGCAGAGAATTGACAGGGAATGAAAAACTGTTTTTT
>TRBV29-1|many|TRBD2|TRBJ2-1
CSVRHELASEQFF
TGCAGCGTAAGACACGAACTAGCGAGTGAGCAGTTCTTC
>TRBV10-3|.|.|TRBJ1-1
CATAGGGASNTEAFF
TGTGCCACCGCGGGCGGGGGGGCCTCGAACACTGAAGCTTTCTTT
>TRBV7-9|few|.|TRBJ1-1
CASSPSWNTEAFF
TGTGCCAGCAGCCCCAGCTGGAACACTGAAGCTTTCTTT
>TRBV12-3/TRBV12-4|many|TRBD1|TRBJ2-2
CAVPRTGAGELFF
TGTGCCGTCCCCCGGACAGGGGCCGGGGAGCTGTTTTTT
>TRBV7-3|.|.|TRBJ2-2
CASSSGLTNTGELFF
TGTGCCAGCAGCTCTGGGCTCACCAACACCGGGGAGCTGTTTTTT
>TRBV29-1|.|.|TRBJ2-3
CSVEDFTRGTTDTQYF
TGCAGCGTTGAAGACTTTACTAGGGGAACCACAGATACGCAGTATTTT